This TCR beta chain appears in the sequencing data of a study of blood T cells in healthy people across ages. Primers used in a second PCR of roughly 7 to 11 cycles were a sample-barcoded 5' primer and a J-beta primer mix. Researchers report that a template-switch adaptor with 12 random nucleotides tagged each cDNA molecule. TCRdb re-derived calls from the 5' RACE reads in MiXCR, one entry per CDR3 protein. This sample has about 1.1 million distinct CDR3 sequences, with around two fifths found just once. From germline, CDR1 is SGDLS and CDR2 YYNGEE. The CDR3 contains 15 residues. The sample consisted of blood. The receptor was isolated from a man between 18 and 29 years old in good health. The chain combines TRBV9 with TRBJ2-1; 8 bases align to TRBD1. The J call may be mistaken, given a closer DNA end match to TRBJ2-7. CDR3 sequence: CASSLVGQAYNEQYF. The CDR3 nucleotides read TGTGCCAGCAGCCTAGTGGGACAGGCCTACAATGAGCAGTACTTC.